Only a few counts were recorded for the clone carrying this T cell receptor (beta chain). Its target is unknown. The data were obtained in a study of T-cell memory formation after mild COVID-19. CDR3 length: 15 amino acids. Germline V gives CDR1 SGHRS, CDR2 YFSETQ. Unmatched junction bases numbered 6, after V lost 4 bases and J lost 7 bases. General study results and limits: Mainly CM and EM harbored the contracting CD4+ clones; mainly EMRA harbored the CD8+ ones. Later expanders leaned CD4+, whereas clones that contracted between day 15 and 85 were balanced CD4/CD8.

TCRdb reprocessed the 5' RACE reads with MiXCR, giving one entry per CDR3 protein. The table records 300,000 to 400,000 distinct CDR3 sequences, over 10% of them present only once. The rearrangement uses TRBV5-1 and TRBJ2-7, with 15 bases aligning to TRBD2. Material: PBMCs or a T cell subset sorted from them (not recorded which). The receptor was isolated from a young man who had mild COVID-19 (a few samples of this study predate the infection). Cell type and time point are not known. The CDR3, as DNA: TGCGCCAGCAGCGTGGGGACTAGCGGGGGGAGAGAGCAGTACTTC. Amino acids: CASSVGTSGGREQYF.